Reported below is one T cell receptor beta chain. This sample stems from a study of control samples from healthy donors and cancer patients. Some clones are missing from TCRdb's copy, which holds only in-frame ones; the method was immunoSEQ multiplex PCR. The sample has approximately 44,000 clones, just over 70% seen once. The clonotype was recovered from a male donor with melanoma. Sample: formalin-fixed, paraffin-embedded tissue.

In DNA, the CDR3 is TGTGCCAGCAGCCCTGGTAGCGGGCTTTACGAGCAGTACTTC. This gives the protein CASSPGSGLYEQYF. This chain uses TRBV5-4 with TRBJ2-7; TRBD2 agrees at 7 bases. The trim removed 4 bases at V and 4 bases at J, leaving 8 bases unmatched. Germline V gene lookup returns CDR1 SGHNT and CDR2 YYREEE (reference sequence). This CDR3 has 14 residues.